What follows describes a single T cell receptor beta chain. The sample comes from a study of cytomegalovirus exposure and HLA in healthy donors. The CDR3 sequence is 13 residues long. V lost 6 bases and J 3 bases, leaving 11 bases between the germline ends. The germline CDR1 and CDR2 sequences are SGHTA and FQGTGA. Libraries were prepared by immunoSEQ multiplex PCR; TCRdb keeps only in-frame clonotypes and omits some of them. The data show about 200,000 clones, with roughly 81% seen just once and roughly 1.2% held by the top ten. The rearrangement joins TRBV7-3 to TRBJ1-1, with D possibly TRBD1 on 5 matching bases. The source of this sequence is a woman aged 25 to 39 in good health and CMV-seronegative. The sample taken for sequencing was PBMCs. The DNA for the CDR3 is TGTGCCAGCAGTACATGGGGGGACACTGAAGCTTTCTTT. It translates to CASSTWGDTEAFF. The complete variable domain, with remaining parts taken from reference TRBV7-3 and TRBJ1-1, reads GAGVSQTPSNKVTEKGKYVELRCDPISGHTALYWYRQSLGQGPEFLIYFQGTGAADDSGLPNDRFFAVRPEGSVSTLKIQRTERGDSAVYLCASSTWGDTEAFFGQGTRLTVV.